The source of this TCR beta chain is a study of blood T cells in healthy people across ages. Researchers report isolating at least 6.5 million PBMCs per sample. Next came a second PCR, run for about 7 to 12 cycles, which used a sample-barcoded 5' primer along with a J-beta primer mix. TCRdb analysed the 5' RACE reads with MiXCR anew, one entry per CDR3 protein. The sample contains approximately 800,000 distinct CDR3 sequences, 35% to 50% of which appear only once. The CDR3 spans 15 residues. CDR1 and CDR2 (germline): MNHEY, SVGAGI. V lost 6 bases to trimming and J lost 0 bases, with 12 bases between them.

The sequenced sample was blood. V and J are TRBV6-5 and TRBJ2-1; D ambiguous. The receptor's source is a man older than 75 in good health. The CDR3 DNA is TGTGCCAGCAGCGGTCTCCAGACCTCCTACAATGAGCAGTTCTTC. It yields the protein CASSGLQTSYNEQFF.